A single sample gave rise to the 27 T cell receptor beta chains below, sequenced in a study of shared clonotypes between healthy human individuals. Some clones are missing from TCRdb's copy, which holds only in-frame ones; the method was immunoSEQ multiplex PCR. The table shows about 1.1 million clones, with more than 75% occurring only once. The sequencing input was memory CD4+ T cells from PBMCs. Specified subset: CD45RA-negative fraction. The receptors were sampled from a man in his late teens or twenties in good health. Some clones in this sample may be carry-over from other donors' samples.

This clone was seen just once. V usage is TRBV6-5 and J usage is TRBJ2-7; possibly TRBD1 for D (6 bases). Germline V lookup: CDR1 MNHEY, CDR2 SVGAGI. The CDR3 runs 13 residues. V was clipped by 6 bases and J by 3 bases, with 12 bases between them. For the CDR3, the DNA is TGTGCCAGCAGGCAGGGGCCCTTCTACGAGCAGTACTTC. Its protein product is CASRQGPFYEQYF.

This chain connects TRBV5-1 to TRBJ2-3; D might be TRBD2 (6 bases). Trimming stripped 6 bases from V and 3 bases from J, with 14 bases between. The CDR3 covers 14 residues. Germline CDR1 is SGHRS and CDR2 is YFSETQ. CDR3 amino acids: CASTVQGGTDTQYF. The DNA for the CDR3 is TGCGCCAGCACCGTGCAGGGAGGAACAGATACGCAGTATTTT.

The chain employs TRBV5-1 and TRBJ2-1, with 8 bases lining up with TRBD2. J lost 9 bases, V lost 1 base, and 9 bases had no gene match. The CDR3 runs to 15 residues. Germline V gene lookup returns CDR1 SGHRS and CDR2 YFSETQ. CDR3 sequence reads: CASSLMSGGLSEQFF. The CDR3 bases are TGCGCCAGCAGCTTGATGTCGGGAGGGCTAAGTGAGCAGTTCTTC.

The rearrangement links TRBV27 to TRBJ2-3; no clear D. This CDR3 spans 14 amino acids. CDR1 and CDR2 from the germline V gene are MNHEY and SMNVEV (reference sequence). The V and J ends lost 2 bases and 5 bases respectively, with 11 bases between them. The CDR3 loop reads CASSLSRWGDTQYF. Here the CDR3 DNA reads TGTGCCAGCAGTTTAAGCCGCTGGGGAGATACGCAGTATTTT.

CDR3 bases: TGTGCCAGCAGCTTGATCCCAGGTAGCTCTGGAAACACCATATATTTT. Amino acid sequence: CASSLIPGSSGNTIYF. This chain links TRBV5-5 with TRBJ1-3; D uncertain. V lost 1 base, J lost 0 bases, and 11 bases lay in between. CDR3 length: 16 amino acids. The germline V gene has CDR1 SGHKS and CDR2 YYEKEE (reference sequence).

The chain couples TRBV4-2 to TRBJ2-3; perhaps TRBD1 as D (5 bases). The ends were cut back, 4 bases at V and 2 bases at J, with 10 bases in the middle. This CDR3 has 14 residues. Per the germline V gene, CDR1 is LGHNA and CDR2 is YNFKEQ. CDR3 in amino acids: CASSPPDITDTQYF. DNA for the CDR3: TGTGCCAGCAGCCCCCCGGACATCACAGATACGCAGTATTTT.

This clone was seen many times. The V call is TRBV28, the J call TRBJ1-4, with D maybe TRBD1 (6 bases). Germline CDR1 is MDHEN and CDR2 is SYDVKM. The CDR3 covers 16 residues. V was clipped by 6 bases and J by 4 bases, with 18 bases between them. The CDR3 sequence: CASSLDSIPDNEKLFF. The CDR3 nucleotides read TGTGCCAGCAGCTTGGACAGCATACCGGATAATGAAAAACTGTTTTTT.

This chain joins TRBV7-2 and TRBJ1-5, with D unresolved. Germline V CDR1 and CDR2: SGHTA, FQGNSA. Deletions cut 1 base from V and 5 bases from J, with 9 bases between. This CDR3 region has 14 residues. In nucleotides, the CDR3 is TGTGCCAGCAGCTTAGGACTCGACTATCAGCCCCAGCATTTT. Translation: CASSLGLDYQPQHF.

This chain connects TRBV4-1 to TRBJ2-1; D gene unclear. The germline V gene has CDR1 MGHRA and CDR2 YSYEKL. CDR3 size: 11 residues. V was cut by 8 bases and J by 7 bases, with 9 bases left in between. The CDR3, as DNA: TGCGCCAGCGCGAAGGAGAATGAGCAGTTCTTC. It is translated as CASAKENEQFF.

This chain uses TRBV9 with TRBJ2-7, with a tentative D call TRBD2 (5 bases). The CDR3 loop spans 15 amino acids. The V end was cut by 1 base, the J end by 0 bases, with 11 bases between. CDR1 and CDR2 from the germline V gene are SGDLS and YYNGEE. The CDR3 sequence is CASSVSGLSSYEQYF. For the CDR3, the DNA is TGTGCCAGCAGCGTAAGCGGCCTGAGCTCCTACGAGCAGTACTTC.

The rearrangement joins TRBV6-1 to TRBJ2-5, with D tentatively TRBD1 or TRBD2 (5 bases each). V was shortened by 4 bases and J by 7 bases, with 10 bases between the two germline ends. Germline CDR1 is MNHNS and CDR2 is SASEGT. The CDR3 sequence is 12 residues long. The CDR3 sequence is CASSAFGGTQYF. The CDR3 DNA sequence: TGTGCCAGCAGTGCCTTTGGGGGGACCCAGTACTTC.

The chain employs TRBV18 and TRBJ2-2; D remains ambiguous. V was cut by 2 bases and J by 1 base, with 8 bases left in between. The CDR3 covers 15 residues. CDR1 KGHSH and CDR2 LQKENI come from the germline V gene. DNA for the CDR3: TGTGCCAGCTCACCATTGCGGCAGAACACCGGGGAGCTGTTTTTT. It codes for CASSPLRQNTGELFF.

The table lists this clone with many counts. The chain recombines TRBV5-1 with TRBJ2-7; D may match TRBD1 or TRBD2 (5 bases each). The CDR3 is 14 amino acids. Trimming removed 3 bases at V and 2 bases at J, with 12 bases between. Germline assignment: CDR1 SGHRS and CDR2 YFSETQ. Here the CDR3 DNA reads TGCGCCAGCAGCTCCCGGGACGGAACCTACGAGCAGTACTTC. Its translation: CASSSRDGTYEQYF.

This clone was seen ten or more times. Other nucleotide sequences from this sample produce the same CDR3. The chain couples TRBV25-1 to TRBJ2-1; D is uncertain. Per germline, CDR1 MGHDK and CDR2 SYGVNS. This CDR3 is built from 17 residues. Trimming stripped 1 base from V and 1 base from J, with 14 bases between. The CDR3 region has the DNA TGTGCCAGCAGTGAATCCGTGCCTAGAGGATCCTACAATGAGCAGTTCTTC. Protein product: CASSESVPRGSYNEQFF.

The rearrangement links TRBV11-3 to TRBJ2-7; D is unresolved. V lost 1 base, J lost 2 bases, and 9 bases lay in between. Per germline, CDR1 SGHNT and CDR2 YENEEA. The CDR3 is made up of 14 amino acids. CDR3 loop: CASSLGGSTYEQYF. In DNA form, the CDR3 reads TGTGCCAGCAGCTTAGGTGGCTCTACCTACGAGCAGTACTTC.

This clone was seen once. The chain recombines TRBV6-5 with TRBJ1-2; tentative D call: TRBD1 (6 bases). Trimming left V 5 bases short and J 8 bases short, with 12 bases between. This CDR3 is 12 amino acids long. CDR1 is MNHEY, CDR2 SVGAGI, per germline. CDR3 sequence: CASSVNRVGYTF. CDR3 DNA: TGTGCCAGCAGTGTCAACAGGGTGGGCTACACCTTC.

The chain has TRBV7-7 and TRBJ2-5; no clear D gene. The CDR3 extends over 12 amino acids. V was cut by 5 bases and J by 2 bases, with 6 bases left in between. Germline loops: CDR1 SSHAT, CDR2 FNYEAQ (reference sequence). The CDR3 here is CASSRFQETQYF. The CDR3 DNA is TGTGCCAGCAGCCGTTTTCAAGAGACCCAGTACTTC. Based on the CDR3 plus reference TRBV7-7 and TRBJ2-5, the full variable domain is GAGVSQSPRYKVTKRGQDVTLRCDPISSHATLYWYQQALGQGPEFLTYFNYEAQPDKSGLPSDRFSAERPEGSISTLTIQRTEQRDSAMYRCASSRFQETQYFGPGTRLLVL.

The V gene is TRBV4-1, the J gene TRBJ1-5; D gene unclear. The CDR3 runs to 16 residues. The V gene's germline CDR1 is MGHRA and CDR2 YSYEKL. V lost 3 bases, J lost 0 bases, and 12 bases lay in between. The CDR3 protein is CASSQSILVSNQPQHF. The CDR3 nucleotides are TGCGCCAGCAGCCAGAGTATACTCGTTAGCAATCAGCCCCAGCATTTT.

The chain recombines TRBV19 with TRBJ2-6; TRBD1 agrees at 7 bases. The CDR3 totals 17 residues. Germline V gene lookup returns CDR1 LNHDA and CDR2 SQIVND (reference sequence). Trimming removed 1 base from V and 2 bases from J; junction bases left unmatched: 5. CDR3 in amino acids: CASSIGARGTGANVLTF. CDR3 bases: TGTGCCAGTAGTATAGGGGCCAGGGGGACTGGGGCCAACGTCCTGACTTTC.

This chain connects TRBV5-4 to TRBJ1-2; 9 bases fit TRBD1. The germline V gene has CDR1 SGHNT and CDR2 YYREEE (reference sequence). The V gene end was trimmed by 4 bases and the J gene end by 4 bases; junction bases not matched to a gene: 5. The CDR3 runs to 14 residues. The CDR3 loop reads CASSPGQGFYGYTF. Here the CDR3 DNA reads TGTGCCAGCAGCCCTGGACAGGGGTTCTATGGCTACACCTTC.

This clone was picked up one time. The J gene is TRBJ1-3, the V gene TRBV5-6; D unclear. This CDR3 comprises 15 residues. CDR1 is SGHDT and CDR2 is YYEEEE in the germline V gene. Trimming removed 4 bases from V and 1 base from J, with 12 bases in between. The CDR3: CASSAGSGSGNTIYF. CDR3 sequence (DNA): TGTGCCAGCAGCGCAGGTTCGGGGTCTGGAAACACCATATATTTT. The full variable domain, in which reference TRBV5-6 and TRBJ1-3 provide the parts outside the CDR3, is DAGVTQSPTHLIKTRGQQVTLRCSPKSGHDTVSWYQQALGQGPQFIFQYYEEEERQRGNFPDRFSGHQFPNYSSELNVNALLLGDSALYLCASSAGSGSGNTIYFGEGSWLTVV.

The rearrangement joins TRBV29-1 to TRBJ2-1, with no clear D. CDR1 is SQVTM, CDR2 ANQGSEA, per germline. The V end lost 5 bases, the J end lost 8 bases, and 19 bases lay between the germline ends. The CDR3 consists of 14 residues. CDR3 nucleotides: TGCAGCGTTTCAGTCCGGGTTAGGTTCTATGAGCAGTTCTTC. Its translation is CSVSVRVRFYEQFF.

The chain has TRBV7-2 and TRBJ2-5; 10 bases agree with TRBD2. The V gene end was trimmed by 1 base and the J gene end by 2 bases; junction bases not matched to a gene: 4. The CDR3 loop spans 16 amino acids. Germline CDR1 reads SGHTA; CDR2 reads FQGNSA. The CDR3 DNA reads TGTGCCAGCAGCTTAGTCGGGACTAGCGTACAAGAGACCCAGTACTTC. Translation: CASSLVGTSVQETQYF.

Points on this clone: This CDR3 is also generated by other DNA sequences in the sample. V gene TRBV28 combines with J gene TRBJ2-3, with 7 nucleotides matching TRBD2. V dropped 5 bases and J dropped 2; count of bases not matched to a gene: 4. Germline V gene lookup returns CDR1 MDHEN and CDR2 SYDVKM. The CDR3 runs to 14 residues. The CDR3 DNA follows: TGTGCCAGCAGTCCGGGGGGACTCACAGATACGCAGTATTTT. Translated: CASSPGGLTDTQYF.

This sequence joins TRBV28 and TRBJ2-3; TRBD2 aligns across 10 bases. After removal of 2 bases from V and 2 bases from J, the junction contained 4 bases not matched to a gene. CDR3 size: 16 residues. Per the germline V gene, CDR1 is MDHEN and CDR2 is SYDVKM. CDR3 sequence (DNA): TGTGCCAGCAGTTTAACTAGCGGGACTTTCACAGATACGCAGTATTTT. This sequence encodes CASSLTSGTFTDTQYF.

The chain couples TRBV7-7 to TRBJ2-7; 7 nucleotides align to TRBD2. Germline V CDR1 and CDR2: SSHAT, FNYEAQ (reference sequence). CDR3 size: 14 residues. The ends lost 5 bases at V and 6 bases at J; junction bases unmatched: 10. As DNA, the CDR3 is TGTGCCAGCAGCGCCGGCCGCGGCGGGGGCGAGCAGTACTTC. Its translation is CASSAGRGGGEQYF.

The gene calls are TRBV4-1 and TRBJ2-7, with 10 bases that match TRBD2. This CDR3 comprises 16 residues. Germline CDR1 MGHRA, CDR2 YSYEKL. V lost 1 base and J lost 7; bases outside the gene matches: 10. For the CDR3, the DNA is TGCGCCAGCAGCCAAGCCTGGCTAGCGGGAGTACGGGAGCAGTACTTC. Translated: CASSQAWLAGVREQYF.